A single sample gave rise to the 30 T cell receptor beta chains below, sequenced in a study of a mutant IDH1 vaccine in newly diagnosed glioma. These receptors' targets are unknown. The time point here: week 47, end of study. The content of each vaccine dose was 300 ug of mutant IDH1 20-mer peptide, and topical imiquimod accompanied it. The repertoire was sequenced with immunoSEQ multiplex PCR; TCRdb's copy has only in-frame clones and lacks some. The sample lists 56,000 or so clones, approximately 71% occurring once. Specimen: PBMCs, collected from a glioma patient whose treatment included an IDH1 peptide vaccine. The source is a man between 45 and 60 years old with glioma.

This clone turned up a few times. The chain carries TRBV7-2 and TRBJ1-4; D gene ambiguous. The CDR3 length is 15 residues. Germline CDR1 reads SGHTA; CDR2 reads FQGNSA. V shed 1 base and J shed 6 bases, with 12 bases lying between them. CDR3 amino acids: CASSLVLGRDEKLFF. As DNA, the CDR3 is TGTGCCAGCAGCTTAGTTCTGGGTAGGGATGAAAAACTGTTTTTT. Combining the CDR3 with reference TRBV7-2 and TRBJ1-4 gives the whole variable domain GAGVSQSPSNKVTEKGKDVELRCDPISGHTALYWYRQSLGQGLEFLIYFQGNSAPDKSGLPSDRFSAERTGGSVSTLTIQRTQQEDSAVYLCASSLVLGRDEKLFFGSGTQLSVL.

The rearrangement links TRBV25-1 to TRBJ1-2, with TRBD1 as a possible D gene (5 bases). The germline V gene encodes CDR1 MGHDK and CDR2 SYGVNS. The CDR3 extends over 16 amino acids. V was cut by 1 base and J by 0 bases, with 12 bases left in between. The CDR3 DNA reads TGTGCCAGCAGTGAATGGGACCTGGGAGCTAACTATGGCTACACCTTC. As protein: CASSEWDLGANYGYTF.

The chain couples TRBV10-3 to TRBJ1-5; 10 nucleotides line up with TRBD1. V dropped 4 bases and J dropped 6; count of bases not matched to a gene: 6. Germline-derived CDR1 and CDR2 are ENHRY and SYGVKD. The CDR3 contains 15 residues. The CDR3 loop is CAISAGTGEIQPQHF. The CDR3 coding sequence is TGTGCCATCAGTGCCGGGACAGGGGAGATTCAGCCCCAGCATTTT.

This clone was counted a few times. This rearrangement joins TRBV7-2 to TRBJ2-5; 9 positions match TRBD2. The CDR3 runs 11 residues. The germline V gene encodes CDR1 SGHTA and CDR2 FQGNSA. Here the CDR3 DNA reads TGTGCTAGCGGGGGTCGAGAGACCCAGTACTTC. Its protein product is CASGGRETQYF. Full variable domain (rest looked up from reference TRBV7-2 and TRBJ2-5): GAGVSQSPSNKVTEKGKDVELRCDPISGHTALYWYRQSLGQGLEFLIYFQGNSAPDKSGLPSDRFSAERTGGSVSTLTIQRTQQEDSAVYLCASGGRETQYFGPGTRLLVL.

The table lists this clone with a few counts. The gene calls are TRBV4-3 and TRBJ1-1; unclear D gene. Germline CDR1 reads LGHNA; CDR2 reads YSLEER. This CDR3 contains 11 residues. V gave up 6 bases and J gave up 8 bases, with 10 bases separating them. CDR3 in amino acids: CASSHLGEAFF. CDR3 DNA: TGCGCCAGCAGTCATTTAGGAGAAGCTTTCTTT.

V is TRBV5-6 and J is TRBJ1-6, with D hard to call. Trimming removed 0 bases at V and 0 bases at J, with 16 bases between. CDR3 size: 19 residues. From germline, CDR1 is SGHDT and CDR2 YYEEEE. The CDR3 bases are TGTGCCAGCAGCTTGGCCCGGGTAGCGTCCGACTCCTATAATTCACCCCTCCACTTT. Amino acids: CASSLARVASDSYNSPLHF.

This sequence joins TRBV4-1 and TRBJ2-7; 7 bases map to TRBD1. CDR1 is MGHRA, CDR2 YSYEKL, per germline. Trimming took 3 bases from V and 7 from J; bases not matched to a gene: 12. The CDR3 totals 15 residues. The CDR3 reads CASSQGPGTAGEQYF. The CDR3 nucleotides read TGCGCCAGCAGCCAGGGTCCCGGGACAGCTGGGGAGCAGTACTTC.

The chain carries TRBV7-8 and TRBJ2-1; 9 positions match TRBD1. CDR1 is SGHVS and CDR2 is FQNEAQ in the germline V gene. This CDR3 has 16 residues. With V trimmed by 3 bases and J by 6 bases, 9 bases remained unmatched. The CDR3 spells CASSFGQGPDPNEQFF. CDR3 DNA sequence: TGTGCCAGCAGCTTTGGACAGGGGCCCGACCCCAATGAGCAGTTCTTC.

In this sample, this clone turned up a few times. This chain connects TRBV5-1 to TRBJ1-1, with 9 bases identical to TRBD1. This CDR3 comprises 15 residues. Germline loops: CDR1 SGHRS, CDR2 YFSETQ. The V and J ends lost 4 bases and 0 bases, in that order; junction bases with no gene match: 4. The DNA of the CDR3 is TGCGCCAGCAGCCTCCGGACAGGGGTGAACACTGAAGCTTTCTTT. As protein: CASSLRTGVNTEAFF. The full variable domain, its missing parts supplied by reference TRBV5-1 and TRBJ1-1, is KAGVTQTPRYLIKTRGQQVTLSCSPISGHRSVSWYQQTPGQGLQFLFEYFSETQRNKGNFPGRFSGRQFSNSRSEMNVSTLELGDSALYLCASSLRTGVNTEAFFGQGTRLTVV.

The gene calls are TRBV5-1 and TRBJ1-5; 9 bases align to TRBD1. The CDR3 is 15 residues long. V gave up 5 bases and J gave up 4 bases; unmatched junction bases: 7. Germline CDR1 is SGHRS and CDR2 is YFSETQ. The CDR3, as DNA: TGCGCCAGCAGACCGACAGGGGGTTCGAATCAGCCCCAGCATTTT. It translates to CASRPTGGSNQPQHF.

This chain links TRBV5-1 with TRBJ1-4; D might be TRBD1 (5 bases). Per the germline V gene, CDR1 is SGHRS and CDR2 is YFSETQ. The V gene lost 4 bases and the J gene lost 2 bases, with 9 bases spanning the gap. The CDR3 sequence is 14 residues long. DNA of the CDR3: TGCGCCAGCAGCCCGGGGGGGACTAATGAAAAACTGTTTTTT. Its translation is CASSPGGTNEKLFF.

The V gene is TRBV7-9, the J gene TRBJ2-2; D may be TRBD2 (6 bases). Looked up from germline, CDR1 is SEHNR and CDR2 is FQNEAQ (reference sequence). This CDR3 contains 15 residues. Trimming took off 7 bases at V and 4 bases at J, with 16 bases between the two ends. The CDR3 region has the DNA TGTGCCAGCATCCACGGAGGGACGGCCACCGGGGAGCTGTTTTTT. It codes for CASIHGGTATGELFF.

This chain links TRBV10-3 with TRBJ2-7; D not certain. V was pared by 3 bases and J by 0 bases, with 9 bases between. The CDR3 covers 14 residues. Germline lookup yields CDR1 ENHRY and CDR2 SYGVKD. The CDR3 here is CAISESENSYEQYF. CDR3 DNA sequence: TGTGCCATCAGTGAATCAGAGAACTCCTACGAGCAGTACTTC.

This clone has just a few counts. The rearrangement links TRBV5-1 to TRBJ2-5, with D perhaps matching TRBD1 (6 bases). The ends were cut back, 1 base at V and 5 bases at J, with 12 bases in the middle. CDR1 is SGHRS, CDR2 YFSETQ, per germline. The CDR3 runs to 14 residues. DNA for the CDR3: TGCGCCAGCAGCTTGATTCAGGGGCCCGAGACCCAGTACTTC. Its translation is CASSLIQGPETQYF. Looking up the rest from reference TRBV5-1 and TRBJ2-5 gives the full variable domain: KAGVTQTPRYLIKTRGQQVTLSCSPISGHRSVSWYQQTPGQGLQFLFEYFSETQRNKGNFPGRFSGRQFSNSRSEMNVSTLELGDSALYLCASSLIQGPETQYFGPGTRLLVL.

J is TRBJ1-5 and V is TRBV7-9, with no clear D. The V and J ends lost 5 bases and 1 base respectively, with 12 bases between them. This CDR3 comprises 15 residues. Per the germline V gene, CDR1 is SEHNR and CDR2 is FQNEAQ (reference sequence). The CDR3 DNA reads as TGTGCCAGCAGCCGCGCCGAAGGAAGCAATCAGCCCCAGCATTTT. Translation gives CASSRAEGSNQPQHF.

The chain recombines TRBV30 with TRBJ2-7, with D unclear. Germline V gene data show CDR1 as GTSNPN and CDR2 as SVGIG (reference sequence). V was cut by 3 bases and J by 2 bases, with 11 bases left in between. This CDR3 is built from 13 residues. The CDR3 DNA sequence: TGTGCCTGGAGAGTCAATTCTCCCTACGAGCAGTACTTC. It specifies CAWRVNSPYEQYF.

The CDR3 loop is CASSLDGGRNTGELFF. DNA for the CDR3: TGTGCCAGCAGCTTGGACGGGGGGAGAAACACCGGGGAGCTGTTTTTT. The chain employs TRBV5-5 and TRBJ2-2; 7 bases line up with TRBD2. The CDR3 length is 16 residues. Germline V lookup: CDR1 SGHKS, CDR2 YYEKEE (reference sequence). The J segment lost 2 bases and the V segment lost 0 bases, leaving 4 bases of the junction unmatched. Looking up the rest from reference TRBV5-5 and TRBJ2-2 gives the full variable domain: DAGVTQSPTHLIKTRGQQVTLRCSPISGHKSVSWYQQVLGQGPQFIFQYYEKEERGRGNFPDRFSARQFPNYSSELNVNALLLGDSALYLCASSLDGGRNTGELFFGEGSRLTVL.

This clone came up a few times. The chain carries TRBV11-2 and TRBJ2-5; tentatively, D is TRBD1 or TRBD2 (5 bases each). The V end lost 2 bases, the J end lost 5 bases, and 15 bases lay between the germline ends. From germline, CDR1 is SGHAT and CDR2 FQNNGV. The CDR3 spans 15 residues. CDR3 region: CASSLRGVEGETQYF. CDR3 bases: TGTGCCAGCAGCTTACGGGGAGTCGAGGGGGAGACCCAGTACTTC.

The gene calls are TRBV19 and TRBJ2-5; TRBD2 matches at 9 bases. From germline, CDR1 is LNHDA and CDR2 SQIVND (reference sequence). Germline trimming cut 4 bases from V and 3 bases from J; bases unmatched to any gene: 3. The CDR3 contains 14 residues. The DNA for the CDR3 is TGTGCCAGTAGTACCATAGCGGGGGAAGAGACCCAGTACTTC. It specifies CASSTIAGEETQYF. The complete variable domain, with remaining parts taken from reference TRBV19 and TRBJ2-5, reads DGGITQSPKYLFRKEGQNVTLSCEQNLNHDAMYWYRQDPGQGLRLIYYSQIVNDFQKGDIAEGYSVSREKKESFPLTVTSAQKNPTAFYLCASSTIAGEETQYFGPGTRLLVL.

This chain connects TRBV6-6 to TRBJ1-5; D is ambiguous. V lost 2 bases and J lost 6, with 11 bases in between. Germline V CDR1 and CDR2: MNHNY, SVGAGI (reference sequence). This CDR3 contains 14 residues. Here the CDR3 reads CASSYRTERQPQHF. The CDR3 coding sequence is TGTGCCAGCAGTTACAGGACCGAGCGTCAGCCCCAGCATTTT.

J is TRBJ2-6 and V is TRBV9, with 7 bases that match TRBD1. Germline V gene sequence: CDR1 SGDLS, CDR2 YYNGEE. The V gene end was trimmed by 2 bases and the J gene end by 0 bases; junction bases not matched to a gene: 2. The CDR3 covers 16 residues. The CDR3 bases are TGTGCCAGCAGCGTCGGGACAGTCTCTGGGGCCAACGTCCTGACTTTC. Its translation is CASSVGTVSGANVLTF.

The chain employs TRBV6-5 and TRBJ2-7, with 8 bases identical to TRBD1. This CDR3 spans 13 amino acids. In germline, CDR1 is MNHEY, CDR2 SVGAGI. Germline trimming cut 5 bases from V and 5 bases from J; bases unmatched to any gene: 5. The DNA for the CDR3 is TGTGCCAGCAGTCGGACAGGGACCCACGAGCAGTACTTC. As protein: CASSRTGTHEQYF.

The chain joins TRBV7-2 to TRBJ2-7; 7 bases agree with TRBD2. Germline V lookup: CDR1 SGHTA, CDR2 FQGNSA. This CDR3 spans 13 amino acids. J lost 7 bases, V lost 5 bases, and 8 bases had no gene match. CDR3 coding DNA: TGTGCCAGCAGCCCCCGCCGGGGGGAGGAGCAGTACTTC. Its translation is CASSPRRGEEQYF. Full variable domain (remainder filled in from reference TRBV7-2 and TRBJ2-7): GAGVSQSPSNKVTEKGKDVELRCDPISGHTALYWYRQSLGQGLEFLIYFQGNSAPDKSGLPSDRFSAERTGGSVSTLTIQRTQQEDSAVYLCASSPRRGEEQYFGPGTRLTVT.

This clone has a single count. This chain connects TRBV2 to TRBJ2-1; D is undetermined. V was cut by 1 base and J by 6 bases, with 10 bases left in between. The CDR3 consists of 14 residues. The V gene's germline CDR1 is SNHLY and CDR2 FYNNEI. The CDR3 DNA reads TGTGCCAGCAGTGAAGACAGTAACCTCAATGAGCAGTTCTTC. Amino acid sequence: CASSEDSNLNEQFF.

V gene TRBV5-1 combines with J gene TRBJ1-4; 10 bases align to TRBD1. V lost 2 bases and J lost 0; bases outside the gene matches: 1. The V gene's germline CDR1 is SGHRS and CDR2 YFSETQ. The CDR3 loop spans 16 amino acids. The CDR3 DNA reads as TGCGCCAGCAGCTTCGGACAGGGGGCAACTAATGAAAAACTGTTTTTT. Translation gives CASSFGQGATNEKLFF.

This chain joins TRBV27 and TRBJ1-1; TRBD1 is a possible D gene (6 bases). The germline V gene has CDR1 MNHEY and CDR2 SMNVEV (reference sequence). V was clipped by 2 bases and J by 5 bases, with 27 bases between them. The length of the CDR3 is 19 residues. CDR3 in DNA: TGTGCCAGCAGTTTAATCACTCCAGGGGATGGAGGGTACGATACTGAAGCTTTCTTT. Translation gives CASSLITPGDGGYDTEAFF.

V usage is TRBV6-1 and J usage is TRBJ1-4, with D maybe TRBD1 (6 bases). Looked up from germline, CDR1 is MNHNS and CDR2 is SASEGT. V was pared by 2 bases and J by 5 bases, with 15 bases between. There are 16 residues in the CDR3. This CDR3 is CASSEPGGGWNEKLFF. In DNA form, the CDR3 reads TGTGCCAGCAGTGAACCTGGCGGGGGCTGGAATGAAAAACTGTTTTTT.

This sequence joins TRBV2 and TRBJ1-1; D is possibly TRBD1 (5 bases). Deletions cut 3 bases from V and 6 bases from J, with 11 bases between. CDR3 length: 13 amino acids. In germline, CDR1 is SNHLY, CDR2 FYNNEI. CDR3 protein: CASSDGDGAEAFF. DNA for the CDR3: TGTGCCAGCAGTGACGGGGACGGAGCTGAAGCTTTCTTT.

In DNA form, the CDR3 reads TGTGCCTGTTTTAGGGATAGCTCTGGAAACACCATATATTTT. This translates into CACFRDSSGNTIYF. The chain employs TRBV30 and TRBJ1-3; D unclear. The CDR3 is 14 residues long. V dropped 6 bases and J dropped 0 bases, with 12 bases sitting between them. The germline gives CDR1 GTSNPN, CDR2 SVGIG (reference sequence). Based on the CDR3 plus reference TRBV30 and TRBJ1-3, the full variable domain is SQTIHQWPATLVQPVGSPLSLECTVEGTSNPNLYWYRQAAGRGLQLLFYSVGIGQISSEVPQNLSASRPQDRQFILSSKKLLLSDSGFYLCACFRDSSGNTIYFGEGSWLTVV.

The V call is TRBV29-1, the J call TRBJ1-1; a weak D match, TRBD1 (6 bases). V lost 5 bases and J 2 bases, leaving 15 bases between the germline ends. Germline loops: CDR1 SQVTM, CDR2 ANQGSEA. The CDR3 length is 14 residues. The DNA for the CDR3 is TGCAGCGTTAAAATAGGGGGGACAAACACTGAAGCTTTCTTT. Protein product: CSVKIGGTNTEAFF.